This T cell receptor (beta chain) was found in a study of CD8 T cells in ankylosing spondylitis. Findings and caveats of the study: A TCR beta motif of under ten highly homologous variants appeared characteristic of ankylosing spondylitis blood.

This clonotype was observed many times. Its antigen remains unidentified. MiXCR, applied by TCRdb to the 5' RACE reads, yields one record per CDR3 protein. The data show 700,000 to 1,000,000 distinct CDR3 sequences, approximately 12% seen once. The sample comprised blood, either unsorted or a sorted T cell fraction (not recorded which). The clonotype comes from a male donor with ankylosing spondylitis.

The CDR3 bases are TGCGCCAGCAGCTCCGAGAGTGATGAGCAGTTCTTC. As protein: CASSSESDEQFF. The chain uses TRBV5-1 and TRBJ2-1; no firm D call. Between the trimmed V and J ends, which lost 3 bases and 8 bases, there was a span of 9 bases. Germline lookup yields CDR1 SGHRS and CDR2 YFSETQ. This CDR3 has 12 amino acids.